This TCR beta chain was identified in a study of blood T cell repertoires in COVID-19. Generated by immunoSEQ multiplex PCR, the TCRdb table keeps only in-frame clones and is missing some. The sample contains 300,000 to 400,000 clones, about 87% of which appear only once. Germline V CDR1 and CDR2: LNHDA, SQIVND (reference sequence). The CDR3 sequence is 17 residues long. The V segment lost 7 bases and the J segment 0 bases; nucleotides outside the gene matches: 10. The chain links TRBV19 to TRBJ1-5; 9 bases fit TRBD1. The sample consisted of peripheral blood. This sequence originates from a woman aged 50 to 65 with COVID-19, enrolled during active disease. In DNA form, the CDR3 reads TGTGCCAGTACCAAGGGACAGGGAACTAATAGCAATCAGCCCCAGCATTTT. Residues: CASTKGQGTNSNQPQHF.